This record looks at one TCR beta chain sequence and its context. What it binds is not known. cDNA libraries of TCR beta carried unique molecular identifiers. There were about 1 to 10 million T cells, and 480,000 or so cDNA molecules came from them. TCRdb redid the calling of the PCR reads with MiXCR, one entry per CDR3 protein. This table has fewer than 600,000 distinct CDR3 sequences, around 40% appearing once. This sample stems from a study of post-analysis software for immune sequencing data. Study as a whole: The patients showed relapsing-remitting, secondary progressive and progressive-relapsing multiple sclerosis courses.

Whole-study findings and limits: Controls showed significantly higher normalized Chao1 diversity than did multiple sclerosis patients. Comparison of patients with controls showed five TRBV segments more frequent in patients, TRBV5-6, TRBV5-1 and TRBV20-1 among them.

Trimming stripped 5 bases from V and 2 bases from J, with 16 bases between. The CDR3 contains 15 residues. Germline V lookup: CDR1 SEHNR, CDR2 FQNEAQ (reference sequence). The gene calls are TRBV7-9 and TRBJ2-7; the D call may be TRBD1 or TRBD2 (5 bases each). Sequencing was done on a sample of blood. This receptor was obtained from a girl aged 10 to 17 with multiple sclerosis. The CDR3: CASSQGEPGTYEQYF. The DNA of the CDR3 is TGTGCCAGCAGCCAGGGAGAACCGGGTACCTACGAGCAGTACTTC.